Each of the 5 T cell receptor beta chains below was sequenced from the same sample in a study of blood T cell repertoires in COVID-19. Produced via immunoSEQ multiplex PCR; TCRdb's table is partial and in-frame only. The sample lists 42,000 or so clones, about 88% seen once, with about 2.4% in the top ten. Sequencing was carried out using peripheral blood. The receptors were sampled from a human donor in a cohort sampled during active COVID-19.

A few counts support this clone. This chain uses TRBV30 with TRBJ2-7; tentative D call: TRBD1 (6 bases). With 3 bases removed from V and 5 bases from J, the gap between germline ends came to 8 bases. The CDR3 is 11 amino acids. Germline V gene sequence: CDR1 GTSNPN, CDR2 SVGIG (reference sequence). DNA for the CDR3: TGTGCCTGGAGACAGGGAAACGAGCAGTACTTC. Protein: CAWRQGNEQYF. The full variable domain, its missing parts supplied by reference TRBV30 and TRBJ2-7, is SQTIHQWPATLVQPVGSPLSLECTVEGTSNPNLYWYRQAAGRGLQLLFYSVGIGQISSEVPQNLSASRPQDRQFILSSKKLLLSDSGFYLCAWRQGNEQYFGPGTRLTVT.

The CDR3 DNA reads as TGTGCCAGTAGTATATATAGCCGGGATCAGCCCCAGCATTTT. Amino acid sequence: CASSIYSRDQPQHF. The chain is built from TRBV19 and TRBJ1-5; D is undetermined. V was cut by 2 bases and J by 5 bases, with 10 bases left in between. In germline, CDR1 is LNHDA, CDR2 SQIVND (reference sequence). The CDR3 consists of 14 residues.

The chain couples TRBV14 to TRBJ2-7, with D possibly TRBD2 on 6 matching bases. V lost 1 base, J lost 6 bases, and 16 bases lay in between. CDR3 length equals 15 residues. Germline values: CDR1 SGHDN, CDR2 FVKESK. The DNA for the CDR3 is TGTGCCAGCAGCCAAGGGCTGGCGCGGGGAAGCGAGCAGTACTTC. Translated, it gives CASSQGLARGSEQYF.

This clone came up a few times. V is TRBV11-1 and J is TRBJ2-2; no clear D gene. The CDR3 length is 13 residues. Trimming took 2 bases from V and 4 from J, leaving 5 bases between them. From germline, CDR1 is SGHAT and CDR2 FQDESV (reference sequence). The CDR3 bases are TGTGCCAGCAGCTTATCTACCACCGGGGAGCTGTTTTTT. Encoded protein: CASSLSTTGELFF.

The chain has TRBV6-6 and TRBJ2-7, with D perhaps TRBD1 (5 bases). Germline values: CDR1 MNHNY, CDR2 SVGAGI (reference sequence). CDR3 length: 14 amino acids. Trimming took off 3 bases at V and 4 bases at J, with 13 bases between the two ends. In DNA, the CDR3 is TGTGCCAGCAGTTATAATCCCAGGGAATACGAGCAGTACTTC. Protein sequence: CASSYNPREYEQYF.